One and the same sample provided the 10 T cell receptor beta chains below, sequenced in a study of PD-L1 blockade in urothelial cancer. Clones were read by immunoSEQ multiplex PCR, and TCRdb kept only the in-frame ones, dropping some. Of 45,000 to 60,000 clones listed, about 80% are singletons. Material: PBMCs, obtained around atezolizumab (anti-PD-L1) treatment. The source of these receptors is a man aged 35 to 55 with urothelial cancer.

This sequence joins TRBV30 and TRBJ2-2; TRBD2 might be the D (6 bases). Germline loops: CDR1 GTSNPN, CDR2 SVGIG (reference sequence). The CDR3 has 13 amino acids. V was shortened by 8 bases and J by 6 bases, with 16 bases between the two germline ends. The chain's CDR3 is CAQYRTTPGELFF. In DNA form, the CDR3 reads TGTGCCCAATACCGGACTACCCCCGGGGAGCTGTTTTTT.

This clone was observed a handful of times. The CDR3, as DNA: TGTGCCAGCAGCTTGGTCGACAGGGGAAAAGAGACCCAGTACTTC. It encodes CASSLVDRGKETQYF. The chain has TRBV5-6 and TRBJ2-5; 8 bases align to TRBD1. The germline CDR1 and CDR2 sequences are SGHDT and YYEEEE. The CDR3 runs to 15 residues. After removal of 0 bases from V and 3 bases from J, the junction contained 4 bases not matched to a gene.

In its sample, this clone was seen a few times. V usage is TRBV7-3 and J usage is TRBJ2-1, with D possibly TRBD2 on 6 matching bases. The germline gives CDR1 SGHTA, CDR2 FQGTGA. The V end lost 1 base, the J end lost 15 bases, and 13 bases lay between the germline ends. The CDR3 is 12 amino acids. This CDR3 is CASSLNGRKVFF. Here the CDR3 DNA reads TGTGCCAGCAGCTTAAACGGGAGAAAGGTGTTCTTC.

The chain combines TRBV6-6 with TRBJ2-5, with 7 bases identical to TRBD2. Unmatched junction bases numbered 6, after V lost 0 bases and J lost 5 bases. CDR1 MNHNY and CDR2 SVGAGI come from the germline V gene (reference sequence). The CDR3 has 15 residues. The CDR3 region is CASSYSKRDFETQYF. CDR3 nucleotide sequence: TGTGCCAGCAGTTACTCGAAGCGGGACTTTGAGACCCAGTACTTC.

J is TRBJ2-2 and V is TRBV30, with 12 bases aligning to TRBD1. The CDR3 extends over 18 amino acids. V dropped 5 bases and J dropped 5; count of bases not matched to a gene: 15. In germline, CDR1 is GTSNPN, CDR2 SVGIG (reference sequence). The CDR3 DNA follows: TGTGCCTGGCGACCCGGGACAGGGGGCCCACATGCTACCGGGGAGCTGTTTTTT. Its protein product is CAWRPGTGGPHATGELFF.

The CDR3 DNA reads as TGTGCCAGTCGAGCGGGAGTTAGCACAGATACGCAGTATTTT. This sequence encodes CASRAGVSTDTQYF. The chain combines TRBV19 with TRBJ2-3; TRBD2 matches at 8 bases. V shed 8 bases and J 0 bases; nucleotides not matched to a gene: 4. From germline, CDR1 is LNHDA and CDR2 SQIVND (reference sequence). The CDR3 has 14 amino acids.

In DNA, the CDR3 is TGTGCCAGCACCCCAAGGTTGGGACTCAATAGGGAGACCCAGTACTTC. Protein: CASTPRLGLNRETQYF. The V call is TRBV27, the J call TRBJ2-5; TRBD2 is a possible D gene (6 bases). The CDR3 extends over 16 amino acids. V gave up 7 bases and J gave up 5 bases, with 23 bases separating them. Germline values: CDR1 MNHEY, CDR2 SMNVEV (reference sequence).

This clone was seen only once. This CDR3 reads CSVVTGWNTGELFF. The CDR3 DNA reads as TGCAGCGTCGTGACAGGGTGGAACACCGGGGAGCTGTTTTTT. The chain joins TRBV29-1 to TRBJ2-2; TRBD1 aligns across 7 bases. There are 14 residues in the CDR3. Germline lookup yields CDR1 SQVTM and CDR2 ANQGSEA. V shed 6 bases, J shed 1 base, and the junction held 5 bases outside the gene matches.

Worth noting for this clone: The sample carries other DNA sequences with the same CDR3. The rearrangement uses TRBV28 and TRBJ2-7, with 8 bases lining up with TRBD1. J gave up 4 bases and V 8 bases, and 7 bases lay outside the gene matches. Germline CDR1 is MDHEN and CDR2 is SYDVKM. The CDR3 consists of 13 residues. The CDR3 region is CASRGQVLYEQYF. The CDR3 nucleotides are TGTGCCAGCCGGGGACAGGTGCTTTACGAGCAGTACTTC.

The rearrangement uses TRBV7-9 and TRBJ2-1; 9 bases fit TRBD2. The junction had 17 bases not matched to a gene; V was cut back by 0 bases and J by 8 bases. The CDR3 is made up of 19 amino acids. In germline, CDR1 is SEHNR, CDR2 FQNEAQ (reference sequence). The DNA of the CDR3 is TGTGCCAGCAGCTTAGCTGGGGCGTTCGCGGGAGGGCCGAGTGATGAGCAGTTCTTC. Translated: CASSLAGAFAGGPSDEQFF.